Following are 30 T cell receptor beta chains from one sample sequenced in a study of OX40 agonist ivuxolimab in advanced cancers. Only in-frame clones appear in the TCRdb table, and some are missing; sequencing was by immunoSEQ multiplex PCR. The sample records 22,000 or so clones, approximately 87% being singletons. The specimen comprised CD4+ or CD8+ T cells sorted from blood, sampled in a trial of the OX40 agonist ivuxolimab. These receptors were collected from an adult with an advanced solid tumor such as melanoma, head and neck, liver or kidney cancer.

The chain combines TRBV5-6 with TRBJ2-3; possibly TRBD1 for D (6 bases). The CDR3 has 13 residues. Between the trimmed V and J ends, which lost 0 bases and 6 bases, there was a span of 8 bases. Germline V gives CDR1 SGHDT, CDR2 YYEEEE. As DNA, the CDR3 is TGTGCCAGCAGCTTGGTTACAGGGGATACGCAGTATTTT. As protein: CASSLVTGDTQYF.

The rearrangement uses TRBV6-5 and TRBJ2-7; D is uncertain. V was clipped by 4 bases and J by 5 bases, with 9 bases between them. The germline V gene encodes CDR1 MNHEY and CDR2 SVGAGI. The CDR3 has 12 residues. In DNA form, the CDR3 reads TGTGCCAGCAGTTTAGCACTCGACGAGCAGTACTTC. Translating gives CASSLALDEQYF.

The chain recombines TRBV27 with TRBJ1-5, with 12 bases matching TRBD1. CDR1 is MNHEY, CDR2 SMNVEV, per germline (reference sequence). J lost 1 base, V lost 5 bases, and 12 bases had no gene match. The CDR3 loop spans 19 amino acids. The CDR3 loop reads CASSPTGTGGARSNQPQHF. CDR3 DNA sequence: TGTGCCAGCAGTCCAACCGGGACAGGGGGCGCTAGGAGCAATCAGCCCCAGCATTTT.

The rearrangement joins TRBV2 to TRBJ2-5, with 10 bases lining up with TRBD2. The CDR3 consists of 16 residues. Germline lookup yields CDR1 SNHLY and CDR2 FYNNEI. The trim removed 2 bases at V and 1 base at J, leaving 4 bases unmatched. The CDR3 loop is CASSEWASGGQETQYF. The CDR3 DNA follows: TGTGCCAGCAGTGAATGGGCTAGCGGGGGCCAAGAGACCCAGTACTTC.

In DNA, the CDR3 is TGTGCCAGCAGTTCCGATTCGGGCGGCTACAATGAGCAGTTCTTC. Protein sequence: CASSSDSGGYNEQFF. The V gene is TRBV27, the J gene TRBJ2-1; D not resolved. The CDR3 runs to 15 residues. Germline CDR1 MNHEY, CDR2 SMNVEV (reference sequence). V was shortened by 4 bases and J by 3 bases, with 13 bases between the two germline ends.

The chain uses TRBV4-2 and TRBJ1-3, with TRBD1 identical over 7 bases. Germline V gene data show CDR1 as LGHNA and CDR2 as YNFKEQ. CDR3 length: 17 amino acids. Germline trimming cut 1 base from V and 2 bases from J; bases unmatched to any gene: 8. CDR3 nucleotide sequence: TGTGCCAGCAGCCAAGCCCCTTGGACAGGCACTGGAAACACCATATATTTT. Its translation: CASSQAPWTGTGNTIYF.

This clone was observed a single time. The chain links TRBV27 to TRBJ2-3, with a possible D match to TRBD1 (6 bases). CDR3 length: 15 residues. Germline V gene sequence: CDR1 MNHEY, CDR2 SMNVEV (reference sequence). Trimming removed 2 bases from V and 6 bases from J, with 15 bases in between. Here the CDR3 DNA reads TGTGCCAGCAGTTTAATACAGGGAAGGCTCGATACGCAGTATTTT. This codes for CASSLIQGRLDTQYF.

V and J are TRBV29-1 and TRBJ1-2; maybe TRBD1 (6 bases). The CDR3 runs to 14 residues. V lost 6 bases, J lost 1 base, and 15 bases lay in between. Germline values: CDR1 SQVTM, CDR2 ANQGSEA. CDR3 coding DNA: TGCAGCGTCCCCACGGGACACAATAACTATGGCTACACCTTC. Encoded protein: CSVPTGHNNYGYTF.

J is TRBJ2-7 and V is TRBV27; 9 bases match TRBD2. The CDR3 length is 18 residues. V dropped 3 bases and J dropped 2; count of bases not matched to a gene: 14. CDR1 and CDR2 (germline): MNHEY, SMNVEV (reference sequence). The CDR3 bases are TGTGCCAGCAGTTTCGTTATGGAGGGTAGCGGGAGCCCCTACGAGCAGTACTTC. This codes for CASSFVMEGSGSPYEQYF.

The chain is built from TRBV21-1 and TRBJ2-1; TRBD1, as called in the table, went unchecked against the DNA. TRBV21-1 is flagged as a pseudogene. The CDR3 contains 18 residues. CDR3: CASSKADPGQGRWREQFF. The CDR3 DNA reads TGTGCCAGCAGCAAAGCTGATCCGGGACAGGGTCGATGGCGGGAGCAGTTCTTC.

This rearrangement joins TRBV6-6 to TRBJ1-2; tentatively, D is TRBD1 (6 bases). The germline CDR1 and CDR2 sequences are MNHNY and SVGAGI (reference sequence). The CDR3 consists of 13 residues. Deletions cut 4 bases from V and 2 bases from J, with 8 bases between. The CDR3 coding sequence is TGTGCCAGCAGTTTGGACAGCAACTATGGCTACACCTTC. Translating gives CASSLDSNYGYTF.

The rearrangement joins TRBV4-1 to TRBJ1-5; weak D call: TRBD1 (5 bases). Trimming pared 3 bases from V and 5 bases from J, leaving 11 bases between. This CDR3 is built from 14 residues. Germline V gene sequence: CDR1 MGHRA, CDR2 YSYEKL. The CDR3 DNA sequence: TGCGCCAGCAGCCATGGGACGGGAGATCAGCCCCAGCATTTT. Its translation is CASSHGTGDQPQHF.

V usage is TRBV9 and J usage is TRBJ2-6; D is ambiguous. The germline gives CDR1 SGDLS, CDR2 YYNGEE. V dropped 0 bases and J dropped 1 base, with 2 bases sitting between them. CDR3 length equals 14 residues. As DNA, the CDR3 is TGTGCCAGCAGCGTAGGATCTGGGGCCAACGTCCTGACTTTC. The encoded protein is CASSVGSGANVLTF.

This chain joins TRBV27 and TRBJ2-3, with 7 bases matching TRBD2. CDR1 MNHEY and CDR2 SMNVEV come from the germline V gene (reference sequence). CDR3 length equals 15 residues. The V gene end was trimmed by 3 bases and the J gene end by 5 bases; junction bases not matched to a gene: 8. Here the CDR3 DNA reads TGTGCCAGCAGTTTGGCTAGCGGAGGAGTAGATACGCAGTATTTT. Its translation is CASSLASGGVDTQYF.

This chain joins TRBV12-5 and TRBJ1-1; D is uncertain. Germline V lookup: CDR1 LGHNT, CDR2 FRNRAP. Trimming removed 0 bases from V and 1 base from J, with 15 bases in between. The CDR3 extends over 17 amino acids. CDR3 in DNA: TGTGCTAGTGGTTTGGTACCCATATCTCCTTGGAACACTGAAGCTTTCTTT. Amino acids: CASGLVPISPWNTEAFF.

In its sample, this clone was seen a few times. The V and J genes are TRBV5-1 and TRBJ2-1, with TRBD2 identical over 9 bases. Germline values: CDR1 SGHRS, CDR2 YFSETQ. The CDR3 has 16 amino acids. V dropped 2 bases and J dropped 4; count of bases not matched to a gene: 7. The DNA of the CDR3 is TGCGCCAGCAGCTTTGATAGCGGGAGTTGGTACAATGAGCAGTTCTTC. Its protein product is CASSFDSGSWYNEQFF.

This chain links TRBV6-6 with TRBJ1-5, with 12 bases aligning to TRBD1. The CDR3 runs to 16 residues. Germline-derived CDR1 and CDR2 are MNHNY and SVGAGI (reference sequence). After removal of 2 bases from V and 6 bases from J, the junction contained 5 bases not matched to a gene. The DNA for the CDR3 is TGTGCCAGCAGTTACCGGGACAGGGGGCGAGGTCAGCCCCAGCATTTT. It is translated as CASSYRDRGRGQPQHF.

The V and J genes are TRBV11-2 and TRBJ2-7; D possibly corresponds to TRBD2 (5 bases). This CDR3 has 14 residues. V lost 1 base, J lost 4 bases, and 11 bases lay in between. CDR1 is SGHAT and CDR2 is FQNNGV in the germline V gene. CDR3 DNA sequence: TGTGCCAGCAGCTTAGTAAGGTCGGGGTACGAGCAGTACTTC. Translation: CASSLVRSGYEQYF.

This chain uses TRBV27 with TRBJ1-1; D gene unclear. The length of the CDR3 is 10 residues. The germline V gene encodes CDR1 MNHEY and CDR2 SMNVEV (reference sequence). V lost 7 bases to trimming and J lost 4 bases, with 4 bases between them. CDR3 sequence (DNA): TGTGCCAGCATTGGCACTGAAGCTTTCTTT. Its translation is CASIGTEAFF.

This clone has just a few counts. Mismatch with germline at one junction end may stem from a read error. CDR3 in DNA: TGTGCTAGCAGCTTATTAGGGGTGGGCAATGAGCAGTTCTTC. Its protein product is CASSLLGVGNEQFF. The J gene is TRBJ2-1, the V gene TRBV7-7; weak D call: TRBD1 (5 bases). Germline assignment: CDR1 SSHAT and CDR2 FNYEAQ (reference sequence). The CDR3 extends over 14 amino acids.

The rearrangement uses TRBV13 and TRBJ1-1; no clear D. This CDR3 spans 11 amino acids. V was shortened by 8 bases and J by 1 base, with 5 bases between the two germline ends. CDR1 is PRHDT, CDR2 FYEKMQ, per germline (reference sequence). The CDR3 DNA reads as TGTGCCAGCTCGTCGAACACTGAAGCTTTCTTT. This sequence encodes CASSSNTEAFF.

The V and J genes are TRBV30 and TRBJ2-1; D possibly corresponds to TRBD2 (7 bases). V was shortened by 1 base and J by 2 bases, with 12 bases between the two germline ends. The CDR3 covers 15 residues. The germline V gene has CDR1 GTSNPN and CDR2 SVGIG (reference sequence). CDR3 DNA sequence: TGTGCCTGGAGTGGGGGGGGCATAGCCTACAATGAGCAGTTCTTC. Translated: CAWSGGGIAYNEQFF.

The chain links TRBV6-5 to TRBJ2-7; D is possibly TRBD2 (6 bases). V was cut by 0 bases and J by 2 bases, with 8 bases left in between. The CDR3 consists of 14 residues. CDR1 and CDR2 (germline): MNHEY, SVGAGI. The CDR3 nucleotides read TGTGCCAGCAGTTACTCGGGGGGACCCTACGAGCAGTACTTC. It is translated as CASSYSGGPYEQYF.

This chain links TRBV27 with TRBJ2-7; 9 nucleotides agree with TRBD1. V trimming: 6 bases; J trimming: 4 bases; junction bases outside the gene matches: 13. Germline V gene sequence: CDR1 MNHEY, CDR2 SMNVEV (reference sequence). This CDR3 region has 16 residues. The CDR3 protein is CASSLAPGTGIYEQYF. CDR3 nucleotides: TGTGCCAGCAGCTTAGCCCCCGGGACAGGGATTTACGAGCAGTACTTC.

This chain links TRBV7-9 with TRBJ1-1, with D possibly TRBD1 on 6 matching bases. This CDR3 spans 17 amino acids. Between the trimmed V and J ends, which lost 6 bases and 0 bases, there was a span of 20 bases. CDR1 and CDR2 from the germline V gene are SEHNR and FQNEAQ (reference sequence). CDR3 bases: TGTGCCAGCAGGGGGTTAAGAGGGGGTCCCATGAACACTGAAGCTTTCTTT. Amino acids: CASRGLRGGPMNTEAFF. The complete variable domain, with remaining parts taken from reference TRBV7-9 and TRBJ1-1, reads DTGVSQNPRHKITKRGQNVTFRCDPISEHNRLYWYRQTLGQGPEFLTYFQNEAQLEKSRLLSDRFSAERPKGSFSTLEIQRTEQGDSAMYLCASRGLRGGPMNTEAFFGQGTRLTVV.

The V gene is TRBV29-1, the J gene TRBJ2-2; possibly TRBD1 for D (5 bases). The CDR3 has 16 residues. Germline V lookup: CDR1 SQVTM, CDR2 ANQGSEA. Trimming stripped 0 bases from V and 2 bases from J, with 13 bases between. The CDR3 sequence is CSVEDPVQGNTGELFF. The CDR3 DNA reads TGCAGCGTTGAAGATCCGGTGCAGGGCAACACCGGGGAGCTGTTTTTT.

V and J are TRBV2 and TRBJ2-3, with D maybe TRBD1 (5 bases). Trimming pared 9 bases from V and 0 bases from J, leaving 13 bases between. The germline CDR1 and CDR2 sequences are SNHLY and FYNNEI. This CDR3 is 14 amino acids long. In nucleotides, the CDR3 is TGTGCCAGACAGACAGTCTCTAGCACAGATACGCAGTATTTT. It is translated as CARQTVSSTDTQYF.

V is TRBV19 and J is TRBJ2-7, with 13 bases identical to TRBD2. The germline gives CDR1 LNHDA, CDR2 SQIVND (reference sequence). V shed 4 bases, J shed 5 bases, and the junction held 14 bases outside the gene matches. The CDR3 spans 18 residues. CDR3 sequence: CASSTYPPTGTSGNEQYF. The DNA for the CDR3 is TGTGCCAGTAGTACGTACCCTCCCACCGGGACTAGCGGGAACGAGCAGTACTTC.

The rearrangement uses TRBV18 and TRBJ2-1, with D perhaps matching TRBD1 (5 bases). Trimming cost V 4 bases and J 3 bases, with 10 bases left between them. CDR1 KGHSH and CDR2 LQKENI come from the germline V gene. The length of the CDR3 is 14 residues. The CDR3 DNA sequence: TGTGCCAGCTCACGAAAACAGGACTACAATGAGCAGTTCTTC. Amino acid sequence: CASSRKQDYNEQFF.

The V and J genes are TRBV6-5 and TRBJ2-7; D is possibly TRBD1 (6 bases). Trimming pared 7 bases from V and 7 bases from J, leaving 23 bases between. Per the germline V gene, CDR1 is MNHEY and CDR2 is SVGAGI. The CDR3 runs to 15 residues. The CDR3 here is CASTIDRPDVREQYF. CDR3 nucleotides: TGTGCCAGCACCATAGACAGGCCCGATGTAAGGGAGCAGTACTTC.